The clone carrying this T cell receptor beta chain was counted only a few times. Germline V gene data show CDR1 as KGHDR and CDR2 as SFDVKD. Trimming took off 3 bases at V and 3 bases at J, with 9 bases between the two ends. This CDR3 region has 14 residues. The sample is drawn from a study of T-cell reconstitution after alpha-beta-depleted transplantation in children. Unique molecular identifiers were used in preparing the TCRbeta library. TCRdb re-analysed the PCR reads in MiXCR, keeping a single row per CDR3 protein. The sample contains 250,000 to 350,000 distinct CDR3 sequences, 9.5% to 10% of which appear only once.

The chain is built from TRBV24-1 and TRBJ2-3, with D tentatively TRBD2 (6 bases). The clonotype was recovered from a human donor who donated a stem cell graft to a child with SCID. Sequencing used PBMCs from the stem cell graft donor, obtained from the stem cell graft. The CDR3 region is CATSDAGRTDTQYF. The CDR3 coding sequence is TGTGCCACCAGTGATGCGGGGAGGACAGATACGCAGTATTTT.